The entry below gives a single T cell receptor (beta chain) sequence along with its context. Its antigen is as yet unknown. The germline V and J ends were trimmed by 3 bases and 7 bases, with 19 bases remaining between them. The CDR3 covers 16 residues. Germline V CDR1 and CDR2: LNHDA, SQIVND (reference sequence). This specimen belongs to a study of cytomegalovirus exposure and HLA in healthy donors. In the study overall: Counted in an early data release were tens of millions of unique TCRs from HLA-typed donors.

A multiplex PCR was run with 60 Vbeta primers and 13 Jbeta primers. Here immunoSEQ multiplex PCR was the method, and the copy in TCRdb shows in-frame clones only, minus some. The sample holds 150,000 to 200,000 clones, roughly four fifths seen once. Findings of the study overall: Sequencing depth across donors, presence/absence analyses assumed, was roughly uniform. Several of the most significant clusters appeared, in a later analysis, to be linked to common viral pathogens. A later analysis found most CMV-associated TCR beta chains apparently HLA-restricted.

This TCR was sampled from a man aged 45-65 years in good health and CMV-seropositive. Sequencing was done on a sample of PBMCs. The chain carries TRBV19 and TRBJ1-5; tentatively, D is TRBD1 (6 bases). CDR3 residues: CASSIGGGGGRQPQHF. The DNA of the CDR3 is TGTGCCAGTAGTATTGGGGGCGGGGGGGGCCGACAGCCCCAGCATTTT.